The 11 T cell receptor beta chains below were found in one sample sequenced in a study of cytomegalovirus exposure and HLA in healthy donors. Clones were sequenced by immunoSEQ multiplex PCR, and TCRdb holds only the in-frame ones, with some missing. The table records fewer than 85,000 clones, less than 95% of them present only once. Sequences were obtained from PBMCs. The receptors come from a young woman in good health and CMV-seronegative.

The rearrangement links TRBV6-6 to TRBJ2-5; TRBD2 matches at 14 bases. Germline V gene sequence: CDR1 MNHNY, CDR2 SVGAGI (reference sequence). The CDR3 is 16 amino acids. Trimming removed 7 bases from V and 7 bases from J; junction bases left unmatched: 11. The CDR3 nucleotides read TGTGCCAGCAAAGAACCGGGACTAGCGGGGGCGAGGACCCAGTACTTC. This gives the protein CASKEPGLAGARTQYF.

CDR3 bases: TGTGCCAGCAGCTTGGGCGGGGGGGCCGCAGATACGCAGTATTTT. This encodes CASSLGGGAADTQYF. The V gene is TRBV7-2, the J gene TRBJ2-3, with 9 bases aligning to TRBD2. CDR1 is SGHTA and CDR2 is FQGNSA in the germline V gene. J lost 4 bases, V lost 3 bases, and 5 bases had no gene match. This CDR3 spans 15 amino acids. Full variable domain (remainder filled in from reference TRBV7-2 and TRBJ2-3): GAGVSQSPSNKVTEKGKDVELRCDPISGHTALYWYRQSLGQGLEFLIYFQGNSAPDKSGLPSDRFSAERTGGSVSTLTIQRTQQEDSAVYLCASSLGGGAADTQYFGPGTRLTVL.

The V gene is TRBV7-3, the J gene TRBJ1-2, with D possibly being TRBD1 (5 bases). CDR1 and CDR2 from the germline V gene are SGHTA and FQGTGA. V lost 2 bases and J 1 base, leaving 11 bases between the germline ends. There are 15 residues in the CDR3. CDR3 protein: CASSLGGAFNYGYTF. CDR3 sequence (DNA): TGTGCCAGCAGCTTAGGCGGGGCCTTTAACTATGGCTACACCTTC.

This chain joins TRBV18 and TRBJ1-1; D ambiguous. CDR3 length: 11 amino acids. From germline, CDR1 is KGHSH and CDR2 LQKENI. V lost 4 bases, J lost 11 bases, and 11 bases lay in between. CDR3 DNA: TGTGCCAGCTCACTTACAACAGAGGCTTTCTTT. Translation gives CASSLTTEAFF.

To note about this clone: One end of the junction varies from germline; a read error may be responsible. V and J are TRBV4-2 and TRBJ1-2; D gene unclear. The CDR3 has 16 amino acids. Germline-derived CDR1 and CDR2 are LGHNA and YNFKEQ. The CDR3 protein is CASSQGQESSHYGYTF. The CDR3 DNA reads TGTGCCAGCAGTCAAGGCCAAGAGTCAAGTCACTATGGCTACACCTTC.

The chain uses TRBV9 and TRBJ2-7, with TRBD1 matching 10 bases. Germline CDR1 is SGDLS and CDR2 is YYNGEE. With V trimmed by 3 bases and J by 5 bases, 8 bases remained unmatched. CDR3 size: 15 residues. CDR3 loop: CASSAMGQGFHEQYF. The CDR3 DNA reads TGTGCCAGCAGCGCGATGGGACAGGGGTTCCACGAGCAGTACTTC.

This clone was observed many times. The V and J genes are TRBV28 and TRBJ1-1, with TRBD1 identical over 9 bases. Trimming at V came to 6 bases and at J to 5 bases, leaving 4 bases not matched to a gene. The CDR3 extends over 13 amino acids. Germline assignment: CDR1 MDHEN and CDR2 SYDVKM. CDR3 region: CASSRDRVTEAFF. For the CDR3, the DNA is TGTGCCAGCAGCAGGGACAGGGTTACTGAAGCTTTCTTT.

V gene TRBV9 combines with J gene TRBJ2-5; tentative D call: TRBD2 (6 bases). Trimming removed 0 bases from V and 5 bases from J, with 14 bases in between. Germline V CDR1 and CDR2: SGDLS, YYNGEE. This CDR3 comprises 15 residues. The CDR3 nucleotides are TGTGCCAGCAGCGTAGAGGGGAGGCCAGGGGAGACCCAGTACTTC. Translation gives CASSVEGRPGETQYF.

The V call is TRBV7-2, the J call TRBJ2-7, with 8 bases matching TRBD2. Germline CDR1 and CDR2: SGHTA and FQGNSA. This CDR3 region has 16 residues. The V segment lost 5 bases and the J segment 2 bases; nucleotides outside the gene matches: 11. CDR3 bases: TGTGCCAGCAGCCCGGACCCCTTTAGCGGGGCCTACGAGCAGTACTTC. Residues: CASSPDPFSGAYEQYF.

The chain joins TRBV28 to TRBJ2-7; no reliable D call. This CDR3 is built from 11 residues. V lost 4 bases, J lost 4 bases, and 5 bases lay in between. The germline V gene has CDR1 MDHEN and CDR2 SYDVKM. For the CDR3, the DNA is TGTGCCAGCAGTTCTGAGTACGAGCAGTACTTC. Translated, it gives CASSSEYEQYF.

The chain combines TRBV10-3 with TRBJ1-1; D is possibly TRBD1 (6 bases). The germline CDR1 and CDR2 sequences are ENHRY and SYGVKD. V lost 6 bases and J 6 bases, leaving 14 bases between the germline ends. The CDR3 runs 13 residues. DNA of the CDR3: TGTGCCATCAGCGCGGACAGAACCTCTGAAGCTTTCTTT. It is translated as CAISADRTSEAFF.